This T cell receptor (beta chain) came from a study of patients and donors after allogeneic stem cell transplantation. The V gene lost 4 bases and the J gene lost 4 bases, with 10 bases spanning the gap. The length of the CDR3 is 13 residues. Germline CDR1 reads MNHNS; CDR2 reads SASEGT. A single record per CDR3 protein comes from TCRdb applying MiXCR to the RT-PCR reads. Of roughly 960,000 distinct CDR3 sequences listed, 15% to 20% were seen once; the top ten hold under 6.5%. The gene calls are TRBV6-1 and TRBJ1-2; no clear D gene. This TCR was sampled from a human donor who was either an allogeneic HSCT recipient or a stem cell or donor lymphocyte infusion donor (not recorded which). It is not recorded whose cells these are; they may come from a transplant donor. Input material: blood, either unsorted or a sorted T cell fraction (not recorded which). The CDR3 sequence is CASSGTEIYGYTF. The DNA of the CDR3 is TGTGCCAGCAGTGGGACGGAGATCTATGGCTACACCTTC.